The source of this T cell receptor (beta chain) is a study of shared clonotypes between healthy human individuals. Study results and caveats: All-four-donor shared clonotypes had higher generation probabilities than non-shared clonotypes did. Blood was the only sampled material, and tissue repertoires likely differ.

The sorted-subset replicate PCRs were given 200 ng DNA, which is 25,000 to 35,000 T cell genomes. Repertoires were generated with immunoSEQ multiplex PCR, while TCRdb's copy carries only in-frame clones and drops some. Here the sample spans 2 million to 2.5 million clones, approximately 93% being singletons. About this clone itself: Antigen unknown.

There are 17 residues in the CDR3. Germline CDR1 is LNHDA and CDR2 is SQIVND (reference sequence). Trimming left V 7 bases short and J 1 base short, with 19 bases between. The sequenced sample consisted of naive CD4+ T cells from PBMCs. Indicated subset: CD45RA+ positively selected. The sequence was obtained from a man aged 18 to 29 in good health. Some clones in this sample may be carry-over from other donors' samples. The V gene is TRBV19, the J gene TRBJ2-2, with D hard to call. Here the CDR3 DNA reads TGTGCCAGTAAGGATAGCACGCTGGGTTTGAACACCGGGGAGCTGTTTTTT. Residues: CASKDSTLGLNTGELFF. Full variable domain (missing parts from reference TRBV19 and TRBJ2-2): DGGITQSPKYLFRKEGQNVTLSCEQNLNHDAMYWYRQDPGQGLRLIYYSQIVNDFQKGDIAEGYSVSREKKESFPLTVTSAQKNPTAFYLCASKDSTLGLNTGELFFGEGSRLTVL.